These 28 T cell receptor beta chains were sequenced from one sample in a study of CD8+ T cells in alopecia areata. After isolation, RNA underwent reverse transcription to generate cDNA as the sequencing template. Data came from immunoSEQ multiplex PCR; TCRdb stores just in-frame clones and leaves some out. The profile shows 120,000 to 150,000 clones, around 83% of them singletons. Treatment meaning: oral pan-JAK inhibitor, 5-10 mg twice daily. The source was CD8+ T cells sorted from blood, collected at week 4, from a patient treated with tofacitinib. These TCRs come from a human donor with alopecia areata.

The chain joins TRBV6-5 to TRBJ1-5; tentatively, D is TRBD1 (6 bases). Germline CDR1 MNHEY, CDR2 SVGAGI. V was trimmed by 8 bases and J by 1 base, leaving 9 bases between them. The CDR3 sequence is 13 residues long. CDR3: CASARGSNQPQHF. CDR3 nucleotides: TGTGCCAGCGCGAGGGGGAGCAATCAGCCCCAGCATTTT.

J is TRBJ2-5 and V is TRBV4-1, with 9 bases lining up with TRBD1. Unmatched junction bases numbered 11, after V lost 2 bases and J lost 4 bases. The CDR3 has 17 amino acids. From germline, CDR1 is MGHRA and CDR2 YSYEKL. CDR3 bases: TGCGCCAGCAGCCAACCAAGGGACAGGGCAGACGCAGAGACCCAGTACTTC. Its translation is CASSQPRDRADAETQYF.

The chain combines TRBV7-9 with TRBJ2-5, with TRBD2 matching over 9 bases. Unmatched junction bases numbered 10, after V lost 6 bases and J lost 2 bases. This CDR3 region has 16 residues. Germline CDR1 and CDR2: SEHNR and FQNEAQ (reference sequence). In nucleotides, the CDR3 is TGTGCCAGCAGACAGCCCCCAGCGGGGGGACAAGAGACCCAGTACTTC. Its translation is CASRQPPAGGQETQYF.

The rearrangement links TRBV29-1 to TRBJ1-1, with D tentatively TRBD1 (6 bases). CDR1 and CDR2 (germline): SQVTM, ANQGSEA. The CDR3 spans 12 residues. The CDR3 region is CSEGGGGTEAFF. CDR3 nucleotide sequence: TGCAGTGAGGGAGGAGGGGGAACTGAAGCTTTCTTT.

The chain joins TRBV13 to TRBJ2-2; perhaps TRBD2 as D (5 bases). Trimming removed 5 bases at V and 7 bases at J, with 8 bases between. This CDR3 is 12 amino acids long. Germline CDR1 is PRHDT and CDR2 is FYEKMQ (reference sequence). The DNA of the CDR3 is TGTGCCAGCAGCGGGAGAATCGGGGAGCTGTTTTTT. Its protein is CASSGRIGELFF. Supplemented by reference TRBV13 and TRBJ2-2, the full variable domain reads AAGVIQSPRHLIKEKRETATLKCYPIPRHDTVYWYQQGPGQDPQFLISFYEKMQSDKGSIPDRFSAQQFSDYHSELNMSSLELGDSALYFCASSGRIGELFFGEGSRLTVL.

This clone was found a few times. The V gene is TRBV27, the J gene TRBJ1-1; no reliable D call. Germline-derived CDR1 and CDR2 are MNHEY and SMNVEV (reference sequence). This CDR3 has 16 residues. Trimming cost V 0 bases and J 5 bases, with 16 bases left between them. The CDR3 DNA reads TGTGCCAGCAGTTTATCGTTTAGCAGGTGGGGTACTGAAGCTTTCTTT. It codes for CASSLSFSRWGTEAFF.

This clone was seen just once. The chain carries TRBV2 and TRBJ2-5; D might be TRBD2 (5 bases). Germline CDR1 reads SNHLY; CDR2 reads FYNNEI. V was clipped by 7 bases and J by 0 bases, with 9 bases between them. This CDR3 region has 13 residues. Here the CDR3 reads CASIGLYQETQYF. The CDR3 DNA sequence: TGTGCCAGCATAGGACTCTACCAAGAGACCCAGTACTTC.

This clone is a singleton in its sample. The CDR3 coding sequence is TGTGCCAGCAGTAACGAGGGACAGGGCGTGTATGGCTACACCTTC. It specifies CASSNEGQGVYGYTF. The rearrangement links TRBV7-8 to TRBJ1-2; 9 nucleotides agree with TRBD1. Germline V gene data show CDR1 as SGHVS and CDR2 as FQNEAQ. The CDR3 extends over 15 amino acids. The ends lost 6 bases at V and 5 bases at J; junction bases unmatched: 10.

The CDR3 DNA follows: TGTGCCAGCAGTCCACTCTTGAACACTGAAGCTTTCTTT. As protein: CASSPLLNTEAFF. The chain is built from TRBV6-5 and TRBJ1-1; no reliable D call. Germline lookup yields CDR1 MNHEY and CDR2 SVGAGI. The ends were cut back, 5 bases at V and 0 bases at J, with 7 bases in the middle. The CDR3 sequence is 13 residues long.

In this sample, this clone turned up a few times. This chain links TRBV5-1 with TRBJ2-2; D is undetermined. CDR3 length: 12 amino acids. The V and J ends lost 2 bases and 11 bases respectively, with 10 bases between them. Germline-derived CDR1 and CDR2 are SGHRS and YFSETQ. CDR3 amino acids: CASSFVGSELFF. The DNA for the CDR3 is TGCGCCAGCAGCTTCGTCGGGTCCGAGCTGTTTTTT.

The chain is built from TRBV29-1 and TRBJ2-7; D is perhaps TRBD2 (6 bases). Trimming took 2 bases from V and 1 from J, leaving 18 bases between them. Germline CDR1 and CDR2: SQVTM and ANQGSEA. This CDR3 region has 16 residues. The CDR3 DNA reads TGCAGCGTTGAATTAGCTAGCGTTGGATTTTCCTACGAGCAGTACTTC. Translated: CSVELASVGFSYEQYF.

V is TRBV5-4 and J is TRBJ2-4; TRBD1 agrees at 11 bases. The CDR3 loop spans 16 amino acids. V lost 1 base, J lost 7 bases, and 7 bases stayed unmatched. The germline V gene has CDR1 SGHNT and CDR2 YYREEE (reference sequence). CDR3 DNA sequence: TGTGCCAGCAGCTTGCTAAGGACAGGGGGCGCGAACATTCAGTACTTC. Encoded protein: CASSLLRTGGANIQYF. The full variable domain, in which reference TRBV5-4 and TRBJ2-4 provide the parts outside the CDR3, is ETGVTQSPTHLIKTRGQQVTLRCSSQSGHNTVSWYQQALGQGPQFIFQYYREEENGRGNFPPRFSGLQFPNYSSELNVNALELDDSALYLCASSLLRTGGANIQYFGAGTRLSVL.

The J gene is TRBJ2-3, the V gene TRBV4-1; D remains ambiguous. This CDR3 is built from 15 residues. CDR1 MGHRA and CDR2 YSYEKL come from the germline V gene. V lost 3 bases and J lost 3, with 13 bases in between. CDR3 protein: CASSQLDLATDTQYF. Written as DNA, the CDR3 is TGCGCCAGCAGCCAGCTAGATTTGGCGACAGATACGCAGTATTTT.

This clone turned up a few times. The chain uses TRBV2 and TRBJ2-7, with D possibly called TRBD1 or TRBD2 (6 bases each). This CDR3 spans 17 amino acids. The V gene lost 6 bases and the J gene lost 5 bases, with 26 bases spanning the gap. Looked up from germline, CDR1 is SNHLY and CDR2 is FYNNEI. CDR3 sequence (DNA): TGTGCCAGCAGCCCATTCCTCCCGGGGGCTATGGAGGACGAGCAGTACTTC. Translating it yields CASSPFLPGAMEDEQYF.

The rearrangement joins TRBV6-1 to TRBJ2-7, with a weak D call TRBD1 (5 bases). The germline V gene has CDR1 MNHNS and CDR2 SASEGT. CDR3 length equals 12 residues. V shed 6 bases and J shed 0 bases, with 6 bases lying between them. The CDR3 DNA reads as TGTGCCAGCAGGCAGGGCTCCTACGAGCAGTACTTC. Its protein product is CASRQGSYEQYF.

The rearrangement links TRBV19 to TRBJ2-5, with a weak D call TRBD1 (5 bases). This CDR3 is built from 16 residues. Looked up from germline, CDR1 is LNHDA and CDR2 is SQIVND (reference sequence). The V end lost 1 base, the J end lost 2 bases, and 14 bases lay between the germline ends. CDR3 DNA: TGTGCCAGTAGTATAGTTACAGGAGACTTACAAGAGACCCAGTACTTC. It is translated as CASSIVTGDLQETQYF.

The CDR3: CASSQAGFSEAFF. The CDR3 nucleotides read TGTGCCAGCAGCCAAGCCGGGTTTTCTGAAGCTTTCTTT. The V gene is TRBV14, the J gene TRBJ1-1; D remains ambiguous. The CDR3 loop spans 13 amino acids. Looked up from germline, CDR1 is SGHDN and CDR2 is FVKESK. V was pared by 1 base and J by 6 bases, with 9 bases between.

The chain combines TRBV4-2 with TRBJ2-1, with D possibly called TRBD1 or TRBD2 (5 bases each). V lost 3 bases to trimming and J lost 4 bases, with 16 bases between them. CDR1 is LGHNA, CDR2 YNFKEQ, per germline. The CDR3 is made up of 16 amino acids. DNA for the CDR3: TGTGCCAGCAGCCACGCGACAGCCGGCGGGTACAATGAGCAGTTCTTC. As protein: CASSHATAGGYNEQFF.

The rearrangement joins TRBV4-1 to TRBJ1-2, with 8 bases aligning to TRBD1. This CDR3 region has 15 residues. J lost 4 bases, V lost 0 bases, and 4 bases had no gene match. Germline V gene lookup returns CDR1 MGHRA and CDR2 YSYEKL. DNA of the CDR3: TGCGCCAGCAGCCAAGAGGCAGGGGGCACCTATGGCTACACCTTC. It codes for CASSQEAGGTYGYTF.

This chain joins TRBV5-1 and TRBJ2-1; 10 bases align to TRBD1. The CDR3 has 15 amino acids. The V and J ends lost 4 bases and 5 bases, in that order; junction bases with no gene match: 6. Germline V CDR1 and CDR2: SGHRS, YFSETQ. CDR3 in DNA: TGCGCCAGCAGCACGGGGGACAGGGGCGACAATGAGCAGTTCTTC. Residues: CASSTGDRGDNEQFF.

The V gene is TRBV7-8, the J gene TRBJ1-2; 9 bases map to TRBD1. Trimming removed 5 bases from V and 8 bases from J; junction bases left unmatched: 9. The CDR3 runs to 14 residues. Germline V CDR1 and CDR2: SGHVS, FQNEAQ. The CDR3 loop reads CASSPNTGGGGYTF. The CDR3 DNA is TGTGCCAGCAGCCCTAACACAGGGGGCGGCGGCTACACCTTC.

The chain employs TRBV4-1 and TRBJ1-2; 10 bases agree with TRBD1. The junction had 7 bases not matched to a gene; V was cut back by 4 bases and J by 2 bases. Germline loops: CDR1 MGHRA, CDR2 YSYEKL. This CDR3 spans 16 amino acids. The CDR3 here is CASSLSRTGGNYGYTF. The CDR3 DNA reads as TGCGCCAGCAGCCTATCTCGGACAGGGGGAAACTATGGCTACACCTTC.

The V gene is TRBV5-1, the J gene TRBJ2-7; 8 bases agree with TRBD2. The CDR3 runs to 16 residues. Germline CDR1 and CDR2: SGHRS and YFSETQ. The V and J ends lost 0 bases and 2 bases, in that order; junction bases with no gene match: 7. CDR3 DNA: TGCGCCAGCAGCTTGGAGACTAGCGAATTCCCCTACGAGCAGTACTTC. As protein: CASSLETSEFPYEQYF.

The rearrangement uses TRBV9 and TRBJ2-1; D gene unclear. This CDR3 has 15 amino acids. V gave up 0 bases and J gave up 2 bases, with 9 bases separating them. The germline gives CDR1 SGDLS, CDR2 YYNGEE. CDR3 residues: CASSVVNSPYNEQFF. The CDR3 DNA follows: TGTGCCAGCAGCGTAGTAAACAGTCCCTACAATGAGCAGTTCTTC.

This chain links TRBV5-4 with TRBJ1-2; D may be TRBD1 (5 bases). Trimming removed 2 bases from V and 0 bases from J, with 14 bases in between. The CDR3 extends over 16 amino acids. From germline, CDR1 is SGHNT and CDR2 YYREEE (reference sequence). CDR3: CASSFPTTVTNYGYTF. In nucleotides, the CDR3 is TGTGCCAGCAGCTTTCCCACGACAGTAACTAACTATGGCTACACCTTC.

This chain links TRBV29-1 with TRBJ2-1; D possibly corresponds to TRBD2 (5 bases). Germline V gene lookup returns CDR1 SQVTM and CDR2 ANQGSEA. This CDR3 comprises 13 residues. CDR3 bases: TGCACCTCTATAGGGAGCTCCTACAATGAGCAGTTCTTC. Its translation: CTSIGSSYNEQFF.

V is TRBV7-8 and J is TRBJ2-5; 11 positions agree with TRBD2. The CDR3 is made up of 14 amino acids. Germline CDR1 reads SGHVS; CDR2 reads FQNEAQ. Germline trimming cut 11 bases from V and 1 base from J; bases unmatched to any gene: 6. CDR3 in DNA: TGTGCCTGCGGACTAGCGGGTAGCCAAGAGACCCAGTACTTC. It codes for CACGLAGSQETQYF.

The genes are TRBV7-9 and TRBJ2-7; maybe TRBD1 (7 bases). The germline gives CDR1 SEHNR, CDR2 FQNEAQ (reference sequence). V lost 6 bases, J lost 1 base, and 16 bases lay in between. CDR3 size: 15 residues. CDR3 sequence: CASSGGGPSSYEQYF. Written as DNA, the CDR3 is TGTGCCAGCAGTGGAGGGGGCCCCTCTTCCTACGAGCAGTACTTC.